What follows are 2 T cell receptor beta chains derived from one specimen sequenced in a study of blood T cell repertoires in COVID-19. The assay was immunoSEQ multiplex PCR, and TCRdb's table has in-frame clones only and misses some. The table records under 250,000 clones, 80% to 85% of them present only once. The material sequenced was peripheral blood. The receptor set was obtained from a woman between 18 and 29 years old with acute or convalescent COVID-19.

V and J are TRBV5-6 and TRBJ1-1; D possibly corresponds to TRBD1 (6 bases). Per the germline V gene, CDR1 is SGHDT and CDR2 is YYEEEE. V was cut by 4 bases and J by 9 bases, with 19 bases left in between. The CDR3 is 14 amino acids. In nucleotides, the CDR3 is TGTGCCAGCAGCCGCATGACAGGTCCTCCGAAAGCTTTCTTT. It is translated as CASSRMTGPPKAFF.

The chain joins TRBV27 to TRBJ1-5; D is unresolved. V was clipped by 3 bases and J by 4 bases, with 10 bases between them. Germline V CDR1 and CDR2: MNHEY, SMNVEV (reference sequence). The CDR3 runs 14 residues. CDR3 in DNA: TGTGCCAGCAGTTTTATACGGACTAATCAGCCCCAGCATTTT. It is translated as CASSFIRTNQPQHF.